This T cell receptor beta chain was documented in a study of T cell responses to AZD1222 COVID-19 vaccine. TCRdb keeps only in-frame clones here, not all; method: immunoSEQ multiplex PCR. The sample includes more than 150,000 clones, about 92% of them seen just once. This CDR3 is 13 amino acids long. V lost 4 bases and J 3 bases, leaving 11 bases between the germline ends. Per the germline V gene, CDR1 is SGHNT and CDR2 is YYREEE (reference sequence). This chain joins TRBV5-4 and TRBJ2-7; the D is unclear. This clonotype originated in an adult in good health. Here the sequenced sample was peripheral blood, taken on day 0 of AZD1222 vaccination. Here the CDR3 reads CASSIHIDYEQYF. The CDR3, as DNA: TGTGCCAGCAGCATACACATCGACTACGAGCAGTACTTC.